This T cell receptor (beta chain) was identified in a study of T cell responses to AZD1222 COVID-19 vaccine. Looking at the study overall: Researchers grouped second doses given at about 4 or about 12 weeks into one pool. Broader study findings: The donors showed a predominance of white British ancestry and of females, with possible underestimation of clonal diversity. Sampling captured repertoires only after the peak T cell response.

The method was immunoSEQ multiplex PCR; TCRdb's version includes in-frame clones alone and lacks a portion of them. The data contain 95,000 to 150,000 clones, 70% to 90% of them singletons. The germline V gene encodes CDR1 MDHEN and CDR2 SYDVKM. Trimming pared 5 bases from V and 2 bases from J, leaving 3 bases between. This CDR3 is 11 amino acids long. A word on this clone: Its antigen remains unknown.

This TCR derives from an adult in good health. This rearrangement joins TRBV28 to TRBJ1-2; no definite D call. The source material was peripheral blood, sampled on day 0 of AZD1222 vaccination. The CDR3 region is CASSRNYGYTF. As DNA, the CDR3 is TGTGCCAGCAGTCGAAACTATGGCTACACCTTC.